These 32 T cell receptor beta chains were sequenced from one sample in a study of T cells in Graves' hyperthyroidism and ophthalmopathy (dated by TCRdb to the late 2010s). The library came from multiplex PCR. The instrument given in TCRdb is Illumina HiSeq 2000. Amplification of TCR beta CDR3 regions was carried out from RNA transcripts. The TCR CDR3 was subjected to a first round of RT-PCR using the HTBI primer set and the Qiagen OneStep RT-PCR kit. TCRdb cleaned the public reads at Q25 with fastp, built clones with MiXCR and kept in-frame beta chains. Rows matching on CDR3 protein sequence are summarized as one entry with the most common DNA and genes. This sample holds approximately 710,000 distinct CDR3 sequences; about 18% were observed only once. 15% to 17% of the sample is taken by the ten largest. Source material: blood. The receptors were gathered from a man between 50 and 59 years old with Graves' hyperthyroidism.

This clonotype was seen many times. The gene calls are TRBV5-1 and TRBJ2-1, with 7 bases that match TRBD2. Germline loops: CDR1 SGHRS, CDR2 YFSETQ. With 4 bases clipped from V and 9 bases from J, the junction kept 13 bases outside the gene matches. This CDR3 comprises 15 residues. The CDR3 nucleotides read TGCGCCAGCAGCCGCCAGGGAGACGGGAGGAGTGAGCAGTTCTTC. It yields the protein CASSRQGDGRSEQFF.

The gene calls are TRBV12-3 or TRBV12-4 and TRBJ1-5, with D perhaps matching TRBD1 (5 bases). The CDR3 length is 16 residues. The ends were cut back, 3 bases at V and 1 base at J, with 13 bases in the middle. The CDR3 DNA sequence: TGTGCCAGCAGTTTTGGGGCGGGAGGGAGCAATCAGCCCCAGCATTTT. Protein: CASSFGAGGSNQPQHF.

V is TRBV24-1 and J is TRBJ2-2; D remains ambiguous. Germline CDR1 and CDR2: KGHDR and SFDVKD. V dropped 0 bases and J dropped 3 bases, with 22 bases sitting between them. The CDR3 sequence is 20 residues long. CDR3 bases: TGTGCCACCAGTGATTTGCAGTGGAATCCAAAAGGGCGGTACACCGGGGAGCTGTTTTTT. Translating gives CATSDLQWNPKGRYTGELFF.

The sample holds many counts of this clonotype. The chain uses TRBV12-3 or TRBV12-4 and TRBJ1-1, with unresolved D. Trimming left V 6 bases short and J 1 base short, with 9 bases between. This CDR3 spans 13 amino acids. CDR3 DNA sequence: TGTGCCAGCAGGCAACAACAGAACACTGAAGCTTTCTTT. Translated: CASRQQQNTEAFF.

The CDR3 sequence: CATTTGLAGLYF. The CDR3 DNA sequence: TGTGCCACCACGACGGGGCTAGCGGGGCTGTACTTC. This sequence joins TRBV27 and TRBJ2-7, with 9 bases that match TRBD2. V was clipped by 10 bases and J by 12 bases; unmatched bases: 13. CDR1 and CDR2 (germline): MNHEY, SMNVEV (reference sequence). The CDR3 contains 12 residues.

This clonotype was counted many times. The chain combines TRBV28 with TRBJ1-1, with D possibly matching TRBD1 (6 bases). Germline CDR1 MDHEN, CDR2 SYDVKM. The CDR3 loop spans 14 amino acids. Trimming stripped 7 bases from V and 3 bases from J, with 15 bases between. CDR3 residues: CASTRGVVYTEAFF. DNA for the CDR3: TGTGCCAGCACAAGGGGGGTGGTGTACACTGAAGCTTTCTTT. Complete variable domain (other parts from reference TRBV28 and TRBJ1-1): DVKVTQSSRYLVKRTGEKVFLECVQDMDHENMFWYRQDPGLGLRLIYFSYDVKMKEKGDIPEGYSVSREKKERFSLILESASTNQTSMYLCASTRGVVYTEAFFGQGTRLTVV.

This clonotype turned up a few times. This chain joins TRBV19 and TRBJ2-2; D is undetermined. V lost 5 bases, J lost 5 bases, and 9 bases lay in between. Germline V CDR1 and CDR2: LNHDA, SQIVND (reference sequence). This CDR3 comprises 13 residues. The chain's CDR3 is CASSFAGTGELFF. CDR3 in DNA: TGTGCCAGTAGTTTTGCTGGTACCGGGGAGCTGTTTTTT. Drawing the rest from reference TRBV19 and TRBJ2-2, the complete variable domain is DGGITQSPKYLFRKEGQNVTLSCEQNLNHDAMYWYRQDPGQGLRLIYYSQIVNDFQKGDIAEGYSVSREKKESFPLTVTSAQKNPTAFYLCASSFAGTGELFFGEGSRLTVL.

This clonotype was seen a handful of times. This CDR3 is CASSLASGGANTEAFF. The CDR3 DNA follows: TGTGCCAGCAGCTTAGCCTCTGGGGGGGCGAACACTGAAGCTTTCTTT. V usage is TRBV11-1 and J usage is TRBJ1-1; D might be TRBD1 (6 bases). Germline assignment: CDR1 SGHAT and CDR2 FQDESV (reference sequence). The ends were cut back, 0 bases at V and 1 base at J, with 12 bases in the middle. There are 16 residues in the CDR3.

The chain combines TRBV2 with TRBJ2-1; D gene uncertain. This CDR3 region has 16 residues. V was cut by 3 bases and J by 4 bases, with 16 bases left in between. From germline, CDR1 is SNHLY and CDR2 FYNNEI. In DNA form, the CDR3 reads TGTGCCAGCAGTGATGTGGCGAGGAAAAAGTACAATGAGCAGTTCTTC. Its protein is CASSDVARKKYNEQFF.

This rearrangement joins TRBV20-1 to TRBJ2-3; 14 nucleotides line up with TRBD2. Germline-derived CDR1 and CDR2 are DFQATT and SNEGSKA (reference sequence). The trim removed 3 bases at V and 3 bases at J, leaving 8 bases unmatched. The CDR3 totals 17 residues. This CDR3 is CSASGLAGGLGTDTQYF. DNA for the CDR3: TGCAGTGCTAGCGGACTAGCGGGAGGCCTCGGGACAGATACGCAGTATTTT.

Ten or more counts support this clonotype. The J gene is TRBJ2-7, the V gene TRBV28; D is perhaps TRBD1 (6 bases). V was clipped by 7 bases and J by 5 bases, with 15 bases between them. The CDR3 is 13 residues long. Germline V gene sequence: CDR1 MDHEN, CDR2 SYDVKM. CDR3 sequence: CASTLKYRDEQYF. DNA for the CDR3: TGTGCCAGCACCTTGAAATACAGGGACGAGCAGTACTTC.

This clonotype was found many times. This sequence joins TRBV7-3 and TRBJ2-5, with 10 bases fitting TRBD1. This CDR3 region has 14 residues. Germline values: CDR1 SGHTA, CDR2 FQGTGA. V shed 5 bases, J shed 4 bases, and the junction held 4 bases outside the gene matches. The CDR3 sequence is CASSRGQGRETQYF. Written as DNA, the CDR3 is TGTGCCAGCAGCCGGGGACAGGGGAGAGAGACCCAGTACTTC.

This clonotype has at least ten counts. The chain is built from TRBV29-1 and TRBJ2-7; TRBD2 is a possible D gene (6 bases). Germline V CDR1 and CDR2: SQVTM, ANQGSEA. The CDR3 totals 13 residues. Trimming removed 5 bases at V and 2 bases at J, with 13 bases between. CDR3 sequence: CSVTTSGAYEQYF. In nucleotides, the CDR3 is TGCAGCGTTACGACTAGTGGGGCCTACGAGCAGTACTTC.

J is TRBJ2-1 and V is TRBV19; 7 bases match TRBD2. The CDR3 runs 14 residues. Trimming at V came to 1 base and at J to 3 bases, leaving 0 bases not matched to a gene. Germline lookup yields CDR1 LNHDA and CDR2 SQIVND (reference sequence). The CDR3 loop reads CASSIGGSYNEQFF. The CDR3, as DNA: TGTGCCAGTAGTATAGGCGGGAGCTACAATGAGCAGTTCTTC.

This clonotype has a single count. The chain combines TRBV5-4 with TRBJ2-3, with TRBD2 as a possible D gene (5 bases). This CDR3 region has 15 residues. Germline CDR1 SGHNT, CDR2 YYREEE (reference sequence). The V and J ends lost 0 bases and 4 bases respectively, with 12 bases between them. The CDR3 sequence: CASSLGGVRADTQYF. DNA of the CDR3: TGTGCCAGCAGCTTGGGGGGAGTAAGGGCAGATACGCAGTATTTT.

The chain joins TRBV4-1 to TRBJ2-2, with 7 nucleotides matching TRBD1. CDR1 is MGHRA and CDR2 is YSYEKL in the germline V gene. Trimming removed 4 bases from V and 9 bases from J; junction bases left unmatched: 2. There are 12 residues in the CDR3. CDR3: CASSPDRRELFF. The DNA of the CDR3 is TGCGCCAGCAGCCCGGACAGGCGGGAGCTGTTTTTT.

This clonotype was seen ten or more times. The V and J genes are TRBV28 and TRBJ1-3; no clear D. Trimming shortened V by 3 bases and J by 4 bases, and 10 bases separated the two germline ends. The CDR3 runs 14 residues. Germline loops: CDR1 MDHEN, CDR2 SYDVKM. The CDR3 DNA is TGTGCCAGCAGTTTTCCCGGAGAAGGAAACACCATATATTTT. Protein: CASSFPGEGNTIYF.

This clonotype was observed once. The rearrangement joins TRBV5-1 to TRBJ2-5, with D tentatively TRBD2 (5 bases). This CDR3 has 17 amino acids. Deletions cut 0 bases from V and 2 bases from J, with 17 bases between. Germline values: CDR1 SGHRS, CDR2 YFSETQ. CDR3 amino acids: CASSLVPGSSPQETQYF. The CDR3 DNA reads TGCGCCAGCAGCTTGGTTCCGGGGTCGTCCCCACAAGAGACCCAGTACTTC.

V and J are TRBV7-2 and TRBJ2-3; 9 positions agree with TRBD2. J was trimmed by 0 bases and V by 2 bases; bases with no gene match: 12. The CDR3 covers 19 residues. Germline assignment: CDR1 SGHTA and CDR2 FQGNSA. CDR3 sequence (DNA): TGTGCCAGCAGCTTAAGAGGCGGCGGACTAGCGCAGAGCACAGATACGCAGTATTTT. This gives the protein CASSLRGGGLAQSTDTQYF.

This clonotype was counted only a few times. CDR3 bases: TGTGCCAGCAGTGATCTCCGGGAACCCACAGATACGCAGTATTTT. Translated: CASSDLREPTDTQYF. The V and J genes are TRBV25-1 and TRBJ2-3; D is possibly TRBD2 (5 bases). CDR3 length: 15 amino acids. From germline, CDR1 is MGHDK and CDR2 SYGVNS. The germline V and J ends were trimmed by 3 bases and 2 bases, with 12 bases remaining between them. Filled out from reference TRBV25-1 and TRBJ2-3, the complete variable domain reads EADIYQTPRYLVIGTGKKITLECSQTMGHDKMYWYQQDPGMELHLIHYSYGVNSTEKGDLSSESTVSRIRTEHFPLTLESARPSHTSQYLCASSDLREPTDTQYFGPGTRLTVL.

This clonotype has only a few counts. Just one base apart from a much larger clone, this may be a read error. The chain joins TRBV12-3 or TRBV12-4 to TRBJ1-2; 9 positions match TRBD1. V shed 4 bases and J 8 bases; nucleotides not matched to a gene: 2. The CDR3 has 12 amino acids. CDR3 loop: CASSWDREGYTF. The CDR3 nucleotides read TGTGCCAGCAGTTGGGACAGGGAAGGCTACACCTTC.

The chain has TRBV10-2 and TRBJ2-7, with TRBD1 matching 10 bases. CDR1 and CDR2 (germline): WSHSY, SAAADI. V lost 8 bases to trimming and J lost 7 bases; unmatched junction nucleotides: 14. The length of the CDR3 is 15 residues. This CDR3 is CASGVGLGTGVEQYF. CDR3 in DNA: TGCGCCAGCGGTGTTGGGCTGGGGACAGGGGTTGAGCAGTACTTC.

This clonotype showed up just a few times. V gene TRBV20-1 combines with J gene TRBJ1-6; D is uncertain. This CDR3 has 16 amino acids. V lost 0 bases and J 0 bases, leaving 9 bases between the germline ends. The germline CDR1 and CDR2 sequences are DFQATT and SNEGSKA (reference sequence). The CDR3 protein is CSARDIKSSYNSPLHF. As DNA, the CDR3 is TGCAGTGCTAGAGATATTAAGAGCTCCTATAATTCACCCCTCCACTTT.

This clonotype was counted at least ten times. This chain joins TRBV2 and TRBJ1-4, with D perhaps matching TRBD1 (6 bases). Germline CDR1 is SNHLY and CDR2 is FYNNEI. The CDR3 runs 13 residues. The germline V and J ends were trimmed by 7 bases and 7 bases, with 13 bases remaining between them. The CDR3 here is CASTYQGSEKLFF. Here the CDR3 DNA reads TGTGCCAGCACTTATCAGGGGAGTGAAAAACTGTTTTTT.

The CDR3, as DNA: TGCAGTGCTAGAGATCCTAAGTCCCTCTCCTACAATGAGCAGTTCTTC. This encodes CSARDPKSLSYNEQFF. The chain has TRBV20-1 and TRBJ2-1, with unresolved D. There are 16 residues in the CDR3. The germline V gene has CDR1 DFQATT and CDR2 SNEGSKA (reference sequence). The V end was cut by 0 bases, the J end by 0 bases, with 12 bases between.

The CDR3 DNA is TGCGCCAGCAGCCTCGGACTAGCCACCTATGAGCAGTTCTTC. The encoded protein is CASSLGLATYEQFF. The chain is built from TRBV10-1 and TRBJ2-1; TRBD2 agrees at 8 bases. V shed 6 bases, J shed 8 bases, and the junction held 9 bases outside the gene matches. This CDR3 has 14 residues. Germline CDR1 and CDR2: WNHNN and SYGVQD (reference sequence).

This clonotype was seen more than once but under ten times. This rearrangement joins TRBV2 to TRBJ2-1, with TRBD2 identical over 9 bases. Germline loops: CDR1 SNHLY, CDR2 FYNNEI. J lost 7 bases, V lost 4 bases, and 5 bases had no gene match. The CDR3 totals 14 residues. CDR3: CASSVQREVNEQFF. The DNA of the CDR3 is TGTGCCAGCAGTGTACAGCGGGAGGTTAATGAGCAGTTCTTC.

In this sample, this clonotype turned up many times. The V call is TRBV28, the J call TRBJ2-1, with 8 bases that match TRBD2. With 5 bases clipped from V and 0 bases from J, the junction kept 18 bases outside the gene matches. Germline values: CDR1 MDHEN, CDR2 SYDVKM. The CDR3 loop spans 20 amino acids. The CDR3 spells CASSDLRGLAGFSSYNEQFF. In DNA, the CDR3 is TGTGCCAGCAGTGATCTACGCGGGCTAGCGGGCTTTAGCTCCTACAATGAGCAGTTCTTC.

This clonotype was seen more than once but under ten times. The chain recombines TRBV20-1 with TRBJ2-1; D perhaps matches TRBD2 (5 bases). There are 13 residues in the CDR3. Deletions cut 3 bases from V and 3 bases from J, with 9 bases between. CDR1 and CDR2 from the germline V gene are DFQATT and SNEGSKA (reference sequence). Here the CDR3 reads CSASSVNYNEQFF. CDR3 DNA sequence: TGCAGTGCTAGTAGCGTGAACTACAATGAGCAGTTCTTC.

This clonotype was picked up many times. The chain links TRBV20-1 to TRBJ2-1; TRBD2 is a possible D gene (5 bases). The germline CDR1 and CDR2 sequences are DFQATT and SNEGSKA (reference sequence). The CDR3 totals 17 residues. With 0 bases removed from V and 0 bases from J, the gap between germline ends came to 15 bases. CDR3 DNA sequence: TGCAGTGCTAGAGATCGCGGGTGGCGGAGCTCCTACAATGAGCAGTTCTTC. Its translation: CSARDRGWRSSYNEQFF.

The V and J genes are TRBV6-1 and TRBJ2-1; D possibly corresponds to TRBD2 (6 bases). The germline V and J ends were trimmed by 3 bases and 3 bases, with 15 bases remaining between them. From germline, CDR1 is MNHNS and CDR2 SASEGT. The CDR3 is 16 residues long. This CDR3 reads CASSDSSGARYNEQFF. DNA of the CDR3: TGTGCCAGCAGTGACTCGTCGGGAGCGCGCTACAATGAGCAGTTCTTC.

This clonotype was counted many times. J is TRBJ2-1 and V is TRBV20-1; D is possibly TRBD2 (5 bases). V dropped 1 base and J dropped 2 bases, with 6 bases sitting between them. In germline, CDR1 is DFQATT, CDR2 SNEGSKA (reference sequence). The CDR3 loop spans 13 amino acids. In DNA, the CDR3 is TGCAGTGCTAGAGTAGCGACCTACAATGAGCAGTTCTTC. Translated, it gives CSARVATYNEQFF.